This entry concerns a single T cell receptor (beta chain). Its antigen is as yet unknown. This sample is part of a study of CD8 T cells in ankylosing spondylitis. Study outcomes and limitations: Within ankylosing spondylitis blood, a TCR beta motif made up of under 10 highly homologous variants appeared to be characteristic.

There are 17 residues in the CDR3. Trimming removed 0 bases from V and 4 bases from J; junction bases left unmatched: 8. CDR1 SGHRS and CDR2 YFSETQ come from the germline V gene. Each TCR beta library was made by quantitative 5'-RACE that incorporated molecular barcodes. Each CDR3 protein gets one entry after TCRdb re-called the 5' RACE reads with MiXCR. Found here are some 250,000 distinct CDR3 sequences, more than 20% of them singletons; the top ten hold approximately 0.61%. The sample consisted of blood, either unsorted or a sorted T cell fraction (not recorded which). This chain uses TRBV5-1 with TRBJ2-1; 9 bases agree with TRBD2. The source of this sequence is a male donor with ankylosing spondylitis or in good health (not recorded which). The CDR3 DNA follows: TGCGCCAGCAGCTTGGGGCTAGCGGGGACTCGATACAATGAGCAGTTCTTC. Amino acid sequence: CASSLGLAGTRYNEQFF. Full variable domain (outside the CDR3, taken from reference TRBV5-1 and TRBJ2-1): KAGVTQTPRYLIKTRGQQVTLSCSPISGHRSVSWYQQTPGQGLQFLFEYFSETQRNKGNFPGRFSGRQFSNSRSEMNVSTLELGDSALYLCASSLGLAGTRYNEQFFGPGTRLTVL.